This TCR beta chain was identified during a study of blood T cell repertoires in COVID-19. In the study overall: Acute and convalescent COVID-19 specimens originated in the United States, Italy and Spain. T cells, B-cell-depleted T cells, or PBMCs supplied cDNA or gDNA.

This CDR3 has 14 amino acids. V lost 0 bases, J lost 6 bases, and 12 bases lay in between. The germline V gene has CDR1 SGDLS and CDR2 YYNGEE. Those enrolled in Seattle joined during active infection and were followed longitudinally afterward. Original handling: For nucleated cells, counts were estimated from reference gene primer amplification. The table came from immunoSEQ multiplex PCR; TCRdb's copy has only in-frame clones and leaves some out. D and trimming were read from the DNA, whereas the V and J calls and clone size are those reported in that table. Of around 330,000 clones detected, 88% appear once; the ten largest clones hold 1.6%.

The chain links TRBV9 to TRBJ1-2, with D perhaps matching TRBD1 (5 bases). This TCR came from a woman aged 25 to 45 with COVID-19, enrolled during active disease. Source material: peripheral blood. CDR3 sequence (DNA): TGTGCCAGCAGCGTAGATGGCAGGGTTGATGGCTACACCTTC. Its protein product is CASSVDGRVDGYTF. The full variable domain, completed using reference TRBV9 and TRBJ1-2, is DSGVTQTPKHLITATGQRVTLRCSPRSGDLSVYWYQQSLDQGLQFLIQYYNGEERAKGNILERFSAQQFPDLHSELNLSSLELGDSALYFCASSVDGRVDGYTFGSGTRLTVV.